This record concerns one TCR beta chain sequence. Antigen unknown. The sample comes from a study of cytomegalovirus exposure and HLA in healthy donors. The donors, nominally healthy at sampling, likely had unrecorded immune exposures. Study observations and caveats: For most subjects, TCR beta sequences were reported to predict HLA-A and HLA-B alleles with accuracy. The study put some 150 TCR beta chains on its list as cytomegalovirus-associated.

In the PCR, 60 Vbeta and 13 Jbeta primers were used. Method: immunoSEQ multiplex PCR; TCRdb's copy keeps in-frame clones and lacks some. Of under 65,000 clones listed, less than 85% are singletons. Germline CDR1 and CDR2: MNHNS and SASEGT. V shed 7 bases and J 8 bases; nucleotides not matched to a gene: 13. The CDR3 length is 15 residues. The gene calls are TRBV6-1 and TRBJ1-4, with 7 positions matching TRBD1. The specimen sequenced was PBMCs. This receptor was obtained from a man under 40 in good health and CMV-seropositive. The CDR3 here is CASNDNAGGGEKLFF. For the CDR3, the DNA is TGTGCCAGCAACGATAACGCAGGGGGTGGGGAAAAACTGTTTTTT.